The clone carrying this T cell receptor (beta chain) was recorded only once. The data were taken from a study of blood T cell repertoires in COVID-19. TCRdb's copy holds only in-frame clones and misses some; the assay was immunoSEQ multiplex PCR. The sample shows 130,000 to 150,000 clones, 84% of them seen only once. The CDR3 length is 14 residues. The V and J ends lost 7 bases and 8 bases, in that order; junction bases with no gene match: 12. The germline CDR1 and CDR2 sequences are SQVTM and ANQGSEA. The receptor was isolated from a woman older than 75 in a cohort sampled during active or convalescent COVID-19. V and J are TRBV29-1 and TRBJ1-4; 8 nucleotides agree with TRBD1. The sample taken for sequencing was peripheral blood. The CDR3 DNA is TGCAGCGGCCGGGGGACAGGAAGAGGCGAAAAACTGTTTTTT. Amino acids: CSGRGTGRGEKLFF.